Sequencing of this T cell receptor beta chain was carried out in a study of long-term antiretroviral therapy in people with HIV. Overall study findings and caveats: Transplant-donor-level diversity was not reached after ART, though diversity increased. Whereas controls had wider CDR3 length ranges, HIV repertoires had narrower ones.

Before they underwent DNA extraction, samples held roughly 0.95-11 million cryopreserved PBMC. An immunoSEQ assay, version v3.0, was performed at survey level. Repertoires were generated with immunoSEQ multiplex PCR, while TCRdb's copy carries only in-frame clones and drops some. The repertoire holds some 22,000 clones, around 83% seen once, with 23% in the top ten. As concerns this clone: Its target is unknown.

The V gene lost 5 bases and the J gene lost 8 bases, with 19 bases spanning the gap. The CDR3 sequence is 16 residues long. Per the germline V gene, CDR1 is MNHEY and CDR2 is SMNVEV (reference sequence). The sequence derives from a middle-aged man with HIV. The sequencing used unsorted PBMCs, collected 0.4 years after starting antiretroviral therapy. This sequence joins TRBV27 and TRBJ2-6; D possibly corresponds to TRBD1 (5 bases). The CDR3 is CASSPGHSPRTNVLTF. Here the CDR3 DNA reads TGTGCCAGCAGTCCAGGACATTCTCCCCGCACCAACGTCCTGACTTTC.